The entry below gives a single T cell receptor (beta chain) sequence along with its context. Antigen specificity is unknown. This table comes from immunoSEQ multiplex PCR, and its TCRdb copy is limited to in-frame clones, with some not included. This table holds about 820,000 clones, 85% to 95% found once. This sample was taken from a study of shared clonotypes between healthy human individuals. Study results and limitations: Naive subsets, compared against memory subsets, generally had larger estimated richness values. Large sequencing depth failed to make sorted-subset sequencing complete, rarefaction showed.

CD8 cells classed as naive were CD45RO-negative and positively selected for CCR7, excluding terminally differentiated effector memory CD45RA+ cells. V dropped 3 bases and J dropped 10 bases, with 5 bases sitting between them. Germline V gene lookup returns CDR1 MGHDK and CDR2 SYGVNS. The CDR3 is 10 residues long. Sequenced sample: naive CD8+ T cells sorted from blood. V and J are TRBV25-1 and TRBJ2-3; D is unresolved. The origin of this receptor is a man between 25 and 39 years old in good health. The chain's CDR3 is CASSDWAQYF. The CDR3 DNA sequence: TGTGCCAGCAGTGATTGGGCGCAGTATTTT.